This T cell receptor (beta chain) was documented in a study of blood T cell repertoires in COVID-19. Here immunoSEQ multiplex PCR was the method, and the copy in TCRdb shows in-frame clones only, minus some. The data show about 260,000 clones, with more than 75% seen just once and under 2.5% held by the top ten. The J segment lost 3 bases and the V segment lost 6 bases, leaving 7 bases of the junction unmatched. CDR1 and CDR2 (germline): MNHNY, SVGAGI (reference sequence). The CDR3 loop spans 15 amino acids. The chain has TRBV6-6 and TRBJ1-4; 7 bases match TRBD1. The receptor was derived from a woman aged 50 to 60 with acute or convalescent COVID-19. Material: peripheral blood. CDR3 amino acids: CASSRYRGANEKLFF. Written as DNA, the CDR3 is TGTGCCAGCAGCCGGTACAGGGGAGCTAATGAAAAACTGTTTTTT.